These 6 T cell receptor beta chains were sequenced from one sample in a study of blood T cell repertoires in COVID-19. Clones were read by immunoSEQ multiplex PCR, and TCRdb kept only the in-frame ones, dropping some. Of roughly 70,000 clones in the sample, 88% were seen once. Sequencing input: peripheral blood. The receptors stem from a human donor in a cohort sampled during active COVID-19.

V is TRBV5-4 and J is TRBJ2-4, with 7 bases fitting TRBD1. Germline values: CDR1 SGHNT, CDR2 YYREEE (reference sequence). The CDR3 loop spans 16 amino acids. V gave up 4 bases and J gave up 4 bases; unmatched junction bases: 11. The CDR3 is CASSGSRGTAKNIQYF. The CDR3 DNA reads TGTGCCAGCAGCGGTTCGAGAGGGACAGCGAAAAACATTCAGTACTTC.

This clone was found a few times. The chain recombines TRBV6-4 with TRBJ2-1; 8 bases map to TRBD2. CDR1 and CDR2 (germline): MRHNA, SNTAGT. The CDR3 is 15 amino acids. Trimming at V came to 2 bases and at J to 6 bases, leaving 6 bases not matched to a gene. The CDR3 sequence: CASSDGERETNEQFF. Written as DNA, the CDR3 is TGTGCCAGCAGTGACGGCGAGCGGGAGACCAATGAGCAGTTCTTC.

Note on this clone: Other DNA variants within this sample encode the same CDR3. The V gene is TRBV29-1, the J gene TRBJ2-3; TRBD1 matches at 8 bases. The CDR3 has 13 residues. Per the germline V gene, CDR1 is SQVTM and CDR2 is ANQGSEA. Trimming cost V 7 bases and J 3 bases; bases outside gene matches: 6. This chain's CDR3 is CSGDRGGTDTQYF. The CDR3 nucleotides read TGCAGCGGAGACAGGGGCGGGACAGATACGCAGTATTTT.

V gene TRBV7-2 combines with J gene TRBJ1-5; D is unclear. The V gene's germline CDR1 is SGHTA and CDR2 FQGNSA. Trimming took off 8 bases at V and 9 bases at J, with 17 bases between the two ends. The CDR3 extends over 13 amino acids. The CDR3 region is CASASPHPGPQHF. CDR3 nucleotides: TGTGCCAGCGCCTCGCCCCACCCCGGGCCCCAGCATTTT.

The chain combines TRBV7-9 with TRBJ2-1, with a tentative D call TRBD2 (6 bases). The CDR3 is made up of 16 amino acids. Germline V lookup: CDR1 SEHNR, CDR2 FQNEAQ (reference sequence). Deletions cut 1 base from V and 6 bases from J, with 16 bases between. The CDR3 region has the DNA TGTGCCAGCAGCTTAGGAGGACCCCGGGGGAGCAATGAGCAGTTCTTC. This gives the protein CASSLGGPRGSNEQFF.

The chain links TRBV10-1 to TRBJ2-7; TRBD1 matches at 9 bases. Losses at the gene ends were 6 bases for V and 4 bases for J; bases not matched to a gene: 10. The CDR3 loop spans 15 amino acids. CDR1 WNHNN and CDR2 SYGVQD come from the germline V gene (reference sequence). The chain's CDR3 is CASSGGRDRAYEQYF. The CDR3 DNA is TGCGCCAGCAGCGGGGGACGGGACAGGGCTTACGAGCAGTACTTC.